A selection of T cell receptor beta chains follows, all from one sample in a study of blood T cell repertoires in COVID-19. The repertoire was sequenced with immunoSEQ multiplex PCR; TCRdb's copy has only in-frame clones and lacks some. The table includes about 420,000 clones, roughly 90% detected once. Sequencing used peripheral blood. Receptors were obtained from a man aged 18 to 30 with COVID-19, enrolled during active disease. The conserved cysteine and the conserved F or W are not part of the CDR3 here.

j_call v_call cdr3_aa
TRBJ2-7 TRBV6-1 ASSDGTSGSYEQY
TRBJ1-2 TRBV27 ASSLSLGGYGYT
TRBJ2-7 TRBV3-1/TRBV3-2 ASSQDWGGGSTYEQY
TRBJ1-4 TRBV2 ASSWGQTNEKLF
TRBJ1-6 TRBV12-3/TRBV12-4 ASSFAGLSPLH
TRBJ2-5 TRBV18 ASSPLPAGVRETQY
TRBJ2-7 TRBV19 ATGSGAYEQY
TRBJ1-1 TRBV2 ASSAQGIYTEAF
TRBJ2-5 TRBV2 ASSPDGPGREWETQY
TRBJ1-1 TRBV25-1 ASNQRNEAF
TRBJ1-1 TRBV7-2 ASSLGQNTEAF
TRBJ1-5 TRBV5-1 ASSLGGQNQPQH
TRBJ2-3 TRBV27 ASSPGGGGDTQY
TRBJ2-4 TRBV11-1 ASSPGPPLNIQY
TRBJ2-7 TRBV9 ASSVLAGSYEQY
TRBJ2-1 TRBV4-1 ASSLTSGGRNEQF
TRBJ2-1 TRBV19 ASSSRTGRYNEQF
TRBJ1-2 TRBV7-8 ASSPKDRDYGYT
TRBJ2-7 TRBV6-5 ASSNIYEQY
TRBJ2-7 TRBV5-1 ASSLEASGTYEQY
TRBJ1-1 TRBV28 ASSLMRGGSPEAF
TRBJ2-5 TRBV15 ATSDPGLYQETQY
TRBJ1-1 TRBV11-2 ASSRQGIEAF
TRBJ2-2 TRBV19 ASSIGGRGTGELF
TRBJ2-2 TRBV5-1 ASSLRQVGTGELF
TRBJ1-2 TRBV5-8 ASSVLRGPSAYGYT
TRBJ1-1 TRBV3-1/TRBV3-2 ASSPSGAGGLFTEAF
TRBJ2-7 TRBV12-3/TRBV12-4 ASSSYRGSEQY
TRBJ2-5 TRBV5-1 ASSLPGRGETQY
TRBJ2-5 TRBV11-2 ASSRKETQY
TRBJ2-7 TRBV2 ASTSTGSSYEQY
TRBJ1-4 TRBV7-9 ASSLAFVVSGGAHEKLF
TRBJ2-7 TRBV6-1 ASSEPGQKSYEQY
TRBJ2-3 TRBV4-2 ASSQDRASGTDTQY
TRBJ2-5 TRBV6-2/TRBV6-3 ASSYPGTGGEETQY
TRBJ1-5 TRBV6-5 ASSWGQGQPQH
TRBJ2-5 TRBV5-6 ASSRLSLQETQY
TRBJ2-4 TRBV11-2 ASSLGGLAKNIQY
TRBJ2-1 TRBV18 ASSRTQTDRDEQF
TRBJ2-2 TRBV29-1 SVKTGTANTGELF
TRBJ2-7 TRBV10-3 AISKTLGDTYYEQY
TRBJ2-7 TRBV9 ASSVLPRDYEQY
TRBJ1-1 TRBV10-3 AISESGLVNTEAF
TRBJ2-5 TRBV20-1 SASRTVQETQY
TRBJ1-4 TRBV5-1 ASSGQGDATNEKLF
TRBJ1-6 TRBV6-1 ASSERQGGGNNSPLH
TRBJ2-5 TRBV6-5 ASTKQETQY
TRBJ1-2 TRBV10-2 ASSGNSSLGYGYT
TRBJ1-4 TRBV14 ASSQRGEKLF